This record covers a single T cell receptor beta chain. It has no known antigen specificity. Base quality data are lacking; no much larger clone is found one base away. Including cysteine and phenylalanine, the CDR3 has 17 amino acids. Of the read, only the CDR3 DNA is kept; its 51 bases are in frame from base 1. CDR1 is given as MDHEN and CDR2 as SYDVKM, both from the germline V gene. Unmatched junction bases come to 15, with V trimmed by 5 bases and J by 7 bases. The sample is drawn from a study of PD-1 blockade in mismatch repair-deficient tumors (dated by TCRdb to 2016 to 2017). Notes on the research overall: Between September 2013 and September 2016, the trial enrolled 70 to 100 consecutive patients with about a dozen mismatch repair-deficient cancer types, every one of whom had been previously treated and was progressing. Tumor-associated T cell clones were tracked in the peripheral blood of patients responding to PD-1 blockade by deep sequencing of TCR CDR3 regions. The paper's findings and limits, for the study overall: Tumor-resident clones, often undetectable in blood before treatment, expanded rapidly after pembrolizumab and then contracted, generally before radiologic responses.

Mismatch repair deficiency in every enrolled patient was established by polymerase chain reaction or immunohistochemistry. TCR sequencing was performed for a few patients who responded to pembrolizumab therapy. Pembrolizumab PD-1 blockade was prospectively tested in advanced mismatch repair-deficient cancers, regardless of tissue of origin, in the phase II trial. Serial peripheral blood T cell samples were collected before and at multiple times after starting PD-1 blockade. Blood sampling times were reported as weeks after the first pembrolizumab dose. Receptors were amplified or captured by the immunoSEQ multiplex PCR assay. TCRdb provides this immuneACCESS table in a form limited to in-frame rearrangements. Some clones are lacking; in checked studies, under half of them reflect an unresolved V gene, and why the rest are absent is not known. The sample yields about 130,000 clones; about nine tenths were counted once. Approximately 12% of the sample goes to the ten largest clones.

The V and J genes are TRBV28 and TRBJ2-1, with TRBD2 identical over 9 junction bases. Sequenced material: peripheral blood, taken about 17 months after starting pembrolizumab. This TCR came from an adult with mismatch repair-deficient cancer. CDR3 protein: CASSTRWGSGSYNEQFF. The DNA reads TGTGCCAGCAGTACCCGTTGGGGTAGCGGGAGCTATAATGAGCAGTTCTTC. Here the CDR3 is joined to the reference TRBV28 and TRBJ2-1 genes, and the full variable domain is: DVKVTQSSRYLVKRTGEKVFLECVQDMDHENMFWYRQDPGLGLRLIYFSYDVKMKEKGDIPEGYSVSREKKERFSLILESASTNQTSMYLCASSTRWGSGSYNEQFFGPGTRLTVL.